This T cell receptor beta chain was obtained from a study of blood T cell repertoires in COVID-19. Study-wide background: PBMCs, B-cell-depleted T cells, or T cells provided the cDNA or gDNA that made up the material.

Looked up from germline, CDR1 is MDHEN and CDR2 is SYDVKM. The CDR3 loop spans 16 amino acids. Trimming stripped 5 bases from V and 6 bases from J, with 22 bases between. Data came from immunoSEQ multiplex PCR; TCRdb stores just in-frame clones and leaves some out. The repertoire holds about 260,000 clones, around 90% seen once, with 0.7% in the top ten. This chain connects TRBV28 to TRBJ1-2; D remains unclear. The sequence was collected from a human donor in a cohort sampled during active COVID-19. The sample comprised peripheral blood. The CDR3: CASSPPGSTALDGYTF. In DNA, the CDR3 is TGTGCCAGCAGTCCCCCCGGGTCCACGGCGCTAGATGGCTACACCTTC.